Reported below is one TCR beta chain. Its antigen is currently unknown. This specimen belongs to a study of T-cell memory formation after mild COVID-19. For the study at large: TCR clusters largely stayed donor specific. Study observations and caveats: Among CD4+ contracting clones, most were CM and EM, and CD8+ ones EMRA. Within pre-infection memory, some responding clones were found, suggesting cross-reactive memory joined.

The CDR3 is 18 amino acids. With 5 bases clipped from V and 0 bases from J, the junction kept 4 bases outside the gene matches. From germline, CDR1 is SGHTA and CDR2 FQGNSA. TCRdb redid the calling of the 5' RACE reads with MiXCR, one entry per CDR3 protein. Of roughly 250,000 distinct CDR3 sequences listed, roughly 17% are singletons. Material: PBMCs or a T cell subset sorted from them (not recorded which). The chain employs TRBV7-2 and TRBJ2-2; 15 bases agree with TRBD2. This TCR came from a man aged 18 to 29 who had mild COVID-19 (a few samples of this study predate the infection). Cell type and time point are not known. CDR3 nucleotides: TGTGCCAGCAGCCCCAGGACTAGCGGGGGGGCGAACACCGGGGAGCTGTTTTTT. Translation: CASSPRTSGGANTGELFF.